This T cell receptor (beta chain) was retrieved from a study of blood T cells in healthy people across ages (dated by TCRdb to about 2015). About the full investigation: In model experiments, template switching captured roughly one uniquely barcoded TCR beta cDNA molecule for every two T cells. The donors were divided into four age groups: young (average about 15 years), middle-aged (almost 40), aged (approximately 62) and long-lived (roughly 86). Using deep sequencing normalized with unique cDNA molecular identifiers, the study measured how TCR beta repertoire diversity changes with age. To avoid experimental bias, donors of different ages were spread randomly across the sequencing lanes. The study analyzed two additional independent replicas of 1 million unique cDNA reads from the same blood draw for two donors, one aged 18 to 29 and one aged 80 or older.

Systemically healthy Caucasian individuals from Russia, 39 in total and aged about 6 to 100 years, were included as donors. About 9.1 milliliters of peripheral blood were collected from each donor into EDTA-treated Vacutainer tubes. Ficoll-Paque density-gradient centrifugation was used to isolate PBMCs, with at least 6.5 million per sample. Trizol reagent was used to extract total RNA from the PBMCs, yielding at least 6 micrograms per sample. For every donor, an aliquot of PBMCs went through flow cytometry to measure the percentages of naive CD45RAhigh/CD27high T cells. Library creation used 5' RACE. The instrument given in TCRdb is Illumina HiSeq 2500. A second about 7 to 11 cycle PCR used a sample-barcoded 5' primer and a J-beta primer mix. Each TCR beta cDNA molecule received a unique molecular identifier from a template-switch 5' adaptor carrying 12 random nucleotides. Each sample yielded at least 3 million CDR3-containing paired-end reads. First-strand cDNA was synthesized from all RNA with the Mint cDNA synthesis kit, primed by a TRBC-specific oligonucleotide. After uracil-DNA glycosylase treatment, a first 18-cycle PCR used universal primers M1SS and BC2_uni_R on all cDNA. The original pipeline was this. For normalization, 1 million high-quality reads, each with a distinct molecular identifier, were randomly selected from each sample. Instead of being binned into consensus sequences, reads that shared molecular identifiers were thrown out. MiTCR, with a Q25 quality threshold and the strictest error-elimination algorithm, was used for CDR3 identification, clonotype clustering and error correction. Lower-bound total TCR beta diversity was estimated with a nonparametric unseen species model using Euler transformation. In TCRdb, the public reads were trimmed at Q25 with fastp and aligned with MiXCR, with productive beta chains retained. When rows share a CDR3 protein, they turn into one entry using the most common DNA and genes. The V and J calls follow TCRdb's processing rather than the paper's. The sample table shows a few hundred thousand distinct CDR3 sequences, and about 52% are seen once. The ten largest clonotypes hold 51% of the sample.

Here is what the overall study found, with its caveats: The percentage of naive T cells measured by flow cytometry correlated strongly with observed TCR beta diversity. The long-lived group showed more naive CD4+ T cells, fewer expanded clones and increased TCR diversity than the aged group, suggesting age selection. Because profiling used bulk unsorted PBMCs, naive and antigen-experienced compartments could not be compared conclusively. Estimates of total diversity based on one million sequenced T cells were regarded as lower bounds and as underestimates. Because donor CMV infection status was unknown, age-related changes in expanded clonotypes were potentially confounded. As age increased, observed TCR beta diversity per million T cells dropped in a roughly linear way, and a significant reduction was already evident by age about 40.

Comments on this clonotype: The specificity of this receptor is unknown. The sample holds no much larger clone one base away, and base qualities are not on file.

Reading the germline V gene gives CDR1 SGDLS and CDR2 YYNGEE. The CDR3 spans 17 residues, from the cysteine through the phenylalanine. Only the CDR3 part of the read is kept: 51 bases, read in frame from the first base. V is pared back by 1 base and J by 0 bases, with 14 bases lying between the germline termini. This receptor was identified in a man aged 55 to 70 in good health. The sequenced sample was blood. The chain couples TRBV9 to TRBJ2-1; the best D guess is TRBD1, with 5 bases matching. The CDR3 amino acid sequence is: CASSVKIGASSYNEQFF. The DNA sequence follows: TGTGCCAGCAGCGTAAAGATAGGGGCCAGCTCCTACAATGAGCAGTTCTTC.